These 2 T cell receptor beta chains share one sample of origin, sequenced in a study of cytomegalovirus exposure and HLA in healthy donors. 60 Vbeta and 13 Jbeta primers were used in PCR. TCRdb's table, derived via immunoSEQ multiplex PCR, lists solely in-frame clones and lacks some. Of approximately 150,000 clones in the sample, 75% to 85% are singletons; the top ten hold 2% to 2.5%. Sequenced: PBMCs. The receptors derive from a woman aged 18 to 35 in good health and CMV-seropositive.

J is TRBJ2-3 and V is TRBV19; 10 bases map to TRBD1. Losses at the gene ends were 6 bases for V and 6 bases for J; bases not matched to a gene: 12. This CDR3 is 16 amino acids long. The germline CDR1 and CDR2 sequences are LNHDA and SQIVND (reference sequence). In DNA, the CDR3 is TGTGCCAGTAGGGTCGGGACAGGGGCGGCCAGGGATACGCAGTATTTT. It codes for CASRVGTGAARDTQYF.

The rearrangement uses TRBV21-1 and TRBJ2-7; the table's D call, TRBD1, was not checked against the DNA. TRBV21-1 is classified as a pseudogene. This CDR3 region has 17 residues. In DNA, the CDR3 is TGTGCCAGCAGTCTAGGTATCCGACAGGGGAACATTTACGAGCAGTACTTC. Amino acids: CASSLGIRQGNIYEQYF.